The entry that follows covers one TCR beta chain sequence. What it binds is not known. Here immunoSEQ multiplex PCR was the method, and the copy in TCRdb shows in-frame clones only, minus some. The table lists about 59,000 clones, roughly nine tenths of them singletons, with approximately 20% in the top ten. The data belong to a study of T cells in localized non-small cell lung cancer. Overall study results and limits: Median detection of top 100 tumor clones in adjacent lung was 57 clones.

This CDR3 has 16 amino acids. Trimming took 1 base from V and 6 from J, leaving 18 bases between them. CDR1 and CDR2 from the germline V gene are MDHEN and SYDVKM. The chain joins TRBV28 to TRBJ1-1; D unclear. The material was peripheral blood, obtained before any cancer treatment. The TCR was taken from a man aged 35 to 69 with stage I lung adenocarcinoma. CDR3 residues: CASSLSYFGRRAEAFF. The DNA for the CDR3 is TGTGCCAGCAGTTTATCTTACTTCGGACGTCGCGCTGAAGCTTTCTTT.